These 26 T cell receptor beta chains were sequenced from one sample in a study of T cells in Graves' hyperthyroidism and ophthalmopathy. Amplified regions were TCR beta CDR3 sequences from RNA transcripts. In the first-round RT-PCR of the TCR CDR3, the HTBI primer set was used. A single record per CDR3 protein comes from TCRdb applying MiXCR to the multiplex PCR reads. The sample holds 550,000 to 800,000 distinct CDR3 sequences, about a sixth seen once. Sequencing used blood. The origin of the receptors is a man between 18 and 29 years old with Graves' hyperthyroidism.

This clonotype was counted many times. J is TRBJ2-5 and V is TRBV18; D gene unclear. Germline CDR1 is KGHSH and CDR2 is LQKENI. This CDR3 region has 12 residues. Trimming removed 8 bases at V and 7 bases at J, with 14 bases between. The CDR3 sequence is CASNAGLATQYF. The CDR3 DNA reads as TGTGCCAGCAACGCCGGGTTGGCGACCCAGTACTTC. Full variable domain (missing parts from reference TRBV18 and TRBJ2-5): NAGVMQNPRHLVRRRGQEARLRCSPMKGHSHVYWYRQLPEEGLKFMVYLQKENIIDESGMPKERFSAEFPKEGPSILRIQQVVRGDSAAYFCASNAGLATQYFGPGTRLLVL.

This clonotype was recorded a few times. The rearrangement joins TRBV30 to TRBJ1-5, with TRBD1 as a possible D gene (6 bases). V lost 5 bases and J lost 3, with 11 bases in between. The CDR3 sequence is 13 residues long. Germline V lookup: CDR1 GTSNPN, CDR2 SVGIG (reference sequence). This CDR3 reads CAWSGDNNQPQHF. The CDR3, as DNA: TGTGCCTGGTCAGGGGACAACAATCAGCCCCAGCATTTT.

At least ten counts were recorded for this clonotype. The CDR3 reads CASSRRGGGNQPQHF. The CDR3 bases are TGTGCCAGCAGCAGACGCGGAGGTGGCAATCAGCCCCAGCATTTT. This chain links TRBV6-2 or TRBV6-3 with TRBJ1-5, with D unclear. CDR1 is MNHEY, CDR2 SVGEGT, per germline. The CDR3 is 15 residues long. V was trimmed by 6 bases and J by 2 bases, leaving 14 bases between them.

J is TRBJ2-7 and V is TRBV20-1; D is tentatively TRBD1 or TRBD2 (7 bases each). Germline CDR1 reads DFQATT; CDR2 reads SNEGSKA (reference sequence). This CDR3 region has 15 residues. Trimming cost V 0 bases and J 6 bases, with 18 bases left between them. The CDR3 sequence is CSARDTRGGLSEQYF. CDR3 coding DNA: TGCAGTGCTAGAGATACCAGGGGGGGGCTGAGCGAGCAGTACTTC.

The sample holds a few counts of this clonotype. The rearrangement joins TRBV19 to TRBJ1-5; 7 bases align to TRBD1. After removal of 5 bases from V and 3 bases from J, the junction contained 10 bases not matched to a gene. Germline CDR1 is LNHDA and CDR2 is SQIVND (reference sequence). CDR3 size: 16 residues. The DNA for the CDR3 is TGTGCCAGTAGTCCTCAGTGGACAGGCCCCAATCAGCCCCAGCATTTT. Amino acids: CASSPQWTGPNQPQHF.

This clonotype was picked up a small number of times. The V call is TRBV20-1, the J call TRBJ2-1, with a tentative D call TRBD2 (6 bases). This CDR3 has 16 amino acids. V lost 3 bases to trimming and J lost 0 bases, with 15 bases between them. CDR1 is DFQATT and CDR2 is SNEGSKA in the germline V gene (reference sequence). Here the CDR3 reads CSASSLSEGSYNEQFF. CDR3 DNA: TGCAGTGCTAGCTCCCTCTCGGAGGGCTCCTACAATGAGCAGTTCTTC.

Here the CDR3 reads CASSPGGVGDEQFF. The CDR3 DNA sequence: TGTGCCAGCAGTCCCGGGGGAGTTGGCGATGAGCAGTTCTTC. The chain employs TRBV6-2 or TRBV6-3 and TRBJ2-1; perhaps TRBD2 as D (6 bases). CDR3 length: 14 amino acids. Germline V gives CDR1 MNHEY, CDR2 SVGEGT. V was trimmed by 5 bases and J by 8 bases, leaving 16 bases between them.

This clonotype was counted only a few times. The rearrangement uses TRBV27 and TRBJ1-3; D is possibly TRBD1 (6 bases). The V end lost 9 bases, the J end lost 8 bases, and 17 bases lay between the germline ends. Germline CDR1 and CDR2: MNHEY and SMNVEV (reference sequence). The CDR3 contains 13 residues. The CDR3 protein is CASSASTGHTIYF. Written as DNA, the CDR3 is TGTGCCAGTAGTGCCTCAACAGGGCACACCATATATTTT.

This clonotype was counted only a few times. This rearrangement joins TRBV4-1 to TRBJ2-5, with TRBD2 as a possible D gene (5 bases). The CDR3 runs 14 residues. Trimming pared 1 base from V and 1 base from J, leaving 7 bases between. CDR1 and CDR2 from the germline V gene are MGHRA and YSYEKL. CDR3 sequence reads: CASSQGELQETQYF. For the CDR3, the DNA is TGCGCCAGCAGCCAAGGGGAGCTCCAAGAGACCCAGTACTTC.

This clonotype was observed many times. The rearrangement links TRBV7-9 to TRBJ2-5; 10 bases fit TRBD1. Germline lookup yields CDR1 SEHNR and CDR2 FQNEAQ (reference sequence). This CDR3 has 14 residues. The V gene end was trimmed by 3 bases and the J gene end by 5 bases; junction bases not matched to a gene: 3. CDR3 loop: CASSFDRGHETQYF. The CDR3 region has the DNA TGTGCCAGCAGCTTCGACAGGGGGCACGAGACCCAGTACTTC.

The gene calls are TRBV11-3 and TRBJ2-5, with D unclear. Trimming pared 6 bases from V and 5 bases from J, leaving 16 bases between. The CDR3 sequence is 14 residues long. CDR1 and CDR2 (germline): SGHNT, YENEEA. The CDR3 here is CASSSPRNLETQYF. The CDR3 coding sequence is TGTGCCAGCAGTTCCCCGAGGAATCTTGAGACCCAGTACTTC. Together with reference TRBV11-3 and TRBJ2-5, the CDR3 gives the full variable domain: EAGVVQSPRYKIIEKKQPVAFWCNPISGHNTLYWYLQNLGQGPELLIRYENEEAVDDSQLPKDRFSAERLKGVDSTLKIQPAELGDSAVYLCASSSPRNLETQYFGPGTRLLVL.

This clonotype was seen repeatedly, ten times or more. The chain uses TRBV28 and TRBJ1-2, with 7 bases identical to TRBD1. The V segment lost 3 bases and the J segment 5 bases; nucleotides outside the gene matches: 12. The germline gives CDR1 MDHEN, CDR2 SYDVKM. This CDR3 spans 16 amino acids. The CDR3 reads CASSFRFNRGRYGYTF. The CDR3 DNA reads as TGTGCCAGCAGTTTCCGTTTCAACAGGGGTCGGTATGGCTACACCTTC.

This clonotype was observed many times. The rearrangement uses TRBV18 and TRBJ2-1; no clear D gene. Germline V lookup: CDR1 KGHSH, CDR2 LQKENI. V gave up 3 bases and J gave up 7 bases, with 13 bases separating them. CDR3 length: 14 amino acids. The CDR3 DNA follows: TGTGCCAGCTCACCTCTTTCCCCAAGGAATGAGCAGTTCTTC. It is translated as CASSPLSPRNEQFF.

V is TRBV2 and J is TRBJ2-2; TRBD2 agrees at 9 bases. Germline lookup yields CDR1 SNHLY and CDR2 FYNNEI. This CDR3 comprises 16 residues. The J segment lost 2 bases and the V segment lost 2 bases, leaving 3 bases of the junction unmatched. CDR3 DNA sequence: TGTGCCAGCAGTGAACGGCTAGCGGGAAACACCGGGGAGCTGTTTTTT. Its translation is CASSERLAGNTGELFF.

This clonotype was recorded at least ten times. The chain links TRBV20-1 to TRBJ2-2; 11 bases align to TRBD2. The CDR3 runs to 16 residues. The J segment lost 4 bases and the V segment lost 0 bases, leaving 4 bases of the junction unmatched. Looked up from germline, CDR1 is DFQATT and CDR2 is SNEGSKA (reference sequence). The CDR3 nucleotides are TGCAGTGCTAGAGATGGACTAGCGGGCTCCACCGGGGAGCTGTTTTTT. It specifies CSARDGLAGSTGELFF.

V and J are TRBV11-2 and TRBJ1-2, with no clear D. The CDR3 covers 13 residues. Germline loops: CDR1 SGHAT, CDR2 FQNNGV. Trimming left V 5 bases short and J 3 bases short, with 10 bases between. The CDR3 sequence: CASSRQNDYGYTF. In DNA, the CDR3 is TGTGCCAGCAGCCGGCAGAACGACTATGGCTACACCTTC.

This clonotype was seen a handful of times. J is TRBJ2-2 and V is TRBV10-3; D tentatively reads TRBD1 or TRBD2 (5 bases each). The V and J ends lost 4 bases and 4 bases respectively, with 10 bases between them. Germline CDR1 is ENHRY and CDR2 is SYGVKD. This CDR3 is 14 amino acids long. CDR3 sequence (DNA): TGTGCCATCAGTGGGCCAGGGACCACCGGGGAGCTGTTTTTT. It yields the protein CAISGPGTTGELFF.

This clonotype came up a few times. This sequence joins TRBV29-1 and TRBJ2-7, with D perhaps being TRBD1 or TRBD2 (6 bases each). With 6 bases removed from V and 5 bases from J, the gap between germline ends came to 14 bases. This CDR3 has 12 residues. Germline CDR1 reads SQVTM; CDR2 reads ANQGSEA. CDR3 DNA: TGCAGCGTGGGGGGCAGTAAGCACGAGCAGTACTTC. It yields the protein CSVGGSKHEQYF.

This clonotype came up a few times. V is TRBV6-1 and J is TRBJ2-7, with 9 nucleotides matching TRBD1. Trimming removed 5 bases from V and 1 base from J; junction bases left unmatched: 12. The CDR3 loop spans 17 amino acids. Germline V gene sequence: CDR1 MNHNS, CDR2 SASEGT. The CDR3 reads CASSPHLSGQGSYEQYF. The DNA for the CDR3 is TGTGCCAGCAGTCCGCACCTTTCGGGACAGGGATCCTACGAGCAGTACTTC.

This clonotype was recorded a few times. The V call is TRBV5-1, the J call TRBJ2-3, with 11 bases fitting TRBD2. V was clipped by 4 bases and J by 2 bases; unmatched bases: 6. The CDR3 sequence is 16 residues long. Germline loops: CDR1 SGHRS, CDR2 YFSETQ. DNA of the CDR3: TGCGCCAGCAGCCTGGGACTAGCGGCTCCCACAGATACGCAGTATTTT. The encoded protein is CASSLGLAAPTDTQYF.

About this clonotype: At one end, the junction sequence differs from germline, possibly due to a read error. This chain connects TRBV6-5 to TRBJ2-3; perhaps TRBD1 as D (6 bases). Germline assignment: CDR1 MNHEY and CDR2 SVGAGI. The CDR3 spans 14 residues. CDR3 protein: CASSLDRATDTLYF. The CDR3 DNA is TGTGCCAGCAGTTTGGACAGAGCGACAGATACGCTGTATTTT.

The gene calls are TRBV3-1 and TRBJ1-2, with D unclear. The V end lost 0 bases, the J end lost 1 base, and 12 bases lay between the germline ends. CDR1 and CDR2 from the germline V gene are LGHDT and YNNKEL (reference sequence). The CDR3 loop spans 16 amino acids. The CDR3 coding sequence is TGTGCCAGCAGCCAAGATTTGGGCAGGCATAACTATGGCTACACCTTC. Protein: CASSQDLGRHNYGYTF.

Many counts were recorded for this clonotype. The chain has TRBV7-2 and TRBJ2-5, with D possibly being TRBD2 (5 bases). Deletions cut 5 bases from V and 4 bases from J, with 14 bases between. Looked up from germline, CDR1 is SGHTA and CDR2 is FQGNSA. The CDR3 is made up of 14 amino acids. In DNA form, the CDR3 reads TGTGCCAGCAGCCCCGCGGGTAGCACAGAGACCCAGTACTTC. The encoded protein is CASSPAGSTETQYF.

This clonotype was seen repeatedly, ten times or more. V usage is TRBV12-3 or TRBV12-4 and J usage is TRBJ1-5, with D unclear. The CDR3 contains 12 residues. Trimming cost V 5 bases and J 7 bases, with 9 bases left between them. CDR3 sequence: CASSRTGQPQHF. DNA of the CDR3: TGTGCCAGCAGTCGGACCGGGCAGCCCCAGCATTTT.

The chain recombines TRBV19 with TRBJ2-2; D not resolved. CDR1 and CDR2 from the germline V gene are LNHDA and SQIVND (reference sequence). V was clipped by 5 bases and J by 3 bases, with 13 bases between them. The CDR3 length is 15 residues. Here the CDR3 DNA reads TGTGCCAGTAGTCCAACCTCCCTTCACACCGGGGAGCTGTTTTTT. It is translated as CASSPTSLHTGELFF. Supplemented by reference TRBV19 and TRBJ2-2, the full variable domain reads DGGITQSPKYLFRKEGQNVTLSCEQNLNHDAMYWYRQDPGQGLRLIYYSQIVNDFQKGDIAEGYSVSREKKESFPLTVTSAQKNPTAFYLCASSPTSLHTGELFFGEGSRLTVL.

This clonotype was picked up many times. The chain is built from TRBV10-3 and TRBJ2-7; 8 positions agree with TRBD2. Germline V gives CDR1 ENHRY, CDR2 SYGVKD. The length of the CDR3 is 15 residues. V lost 0 bases, J lost 4 bases, and 5 bases stayed unmatched. The CDR3 here is CAISESASGYYEQYF. DNA for the CDR3: TGTGCCATCAGTGAGTCTGCTAGCGGGTATTACGAGCAGTACTTC.